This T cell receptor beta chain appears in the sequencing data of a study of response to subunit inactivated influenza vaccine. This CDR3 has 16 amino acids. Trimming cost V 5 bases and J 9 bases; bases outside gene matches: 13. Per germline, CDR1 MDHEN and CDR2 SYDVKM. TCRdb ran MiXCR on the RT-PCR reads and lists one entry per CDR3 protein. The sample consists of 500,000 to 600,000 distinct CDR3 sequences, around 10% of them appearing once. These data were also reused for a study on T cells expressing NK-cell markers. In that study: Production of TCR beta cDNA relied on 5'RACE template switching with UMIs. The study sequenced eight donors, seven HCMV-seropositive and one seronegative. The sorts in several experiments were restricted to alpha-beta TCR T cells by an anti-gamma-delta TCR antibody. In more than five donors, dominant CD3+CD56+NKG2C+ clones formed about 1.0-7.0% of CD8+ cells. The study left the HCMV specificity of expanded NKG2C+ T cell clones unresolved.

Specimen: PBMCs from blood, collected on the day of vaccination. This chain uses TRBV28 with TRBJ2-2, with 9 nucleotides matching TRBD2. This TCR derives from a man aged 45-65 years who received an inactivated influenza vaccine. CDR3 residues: CASSKPLAGRAWELFF. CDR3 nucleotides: TGTGCCAGCAGTAAACCCCTAGCGGGAAGAGCCTGGGAGCTGTTTTTT.